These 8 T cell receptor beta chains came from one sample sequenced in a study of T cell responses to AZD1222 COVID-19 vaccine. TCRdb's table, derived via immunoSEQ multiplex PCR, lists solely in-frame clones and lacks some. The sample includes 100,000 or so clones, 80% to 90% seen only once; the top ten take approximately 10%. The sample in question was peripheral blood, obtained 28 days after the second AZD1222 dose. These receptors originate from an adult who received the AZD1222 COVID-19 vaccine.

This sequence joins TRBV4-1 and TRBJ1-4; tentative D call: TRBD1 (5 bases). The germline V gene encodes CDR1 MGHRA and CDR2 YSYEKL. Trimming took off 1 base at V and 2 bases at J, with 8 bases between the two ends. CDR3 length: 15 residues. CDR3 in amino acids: CASSQGGSTNEKLFF. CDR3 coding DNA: TGCGCCAGCAGCCAAGGGGGGTCTACTAATGAAAAACTGTTTTTT.

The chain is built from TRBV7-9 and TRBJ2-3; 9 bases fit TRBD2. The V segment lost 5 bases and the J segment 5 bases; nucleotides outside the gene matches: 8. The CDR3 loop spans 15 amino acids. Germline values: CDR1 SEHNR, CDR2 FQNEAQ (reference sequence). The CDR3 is CASSPQRGAVDTQYF. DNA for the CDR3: TGTGCCAGCAGCCCCCAGCGGGGGGCTGTAGATACGCAGTATTTT.

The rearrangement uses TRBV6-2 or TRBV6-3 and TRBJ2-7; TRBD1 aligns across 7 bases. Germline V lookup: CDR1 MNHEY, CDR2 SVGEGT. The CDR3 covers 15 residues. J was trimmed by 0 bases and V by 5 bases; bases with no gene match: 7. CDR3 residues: CASSDWDSHSYEQYF. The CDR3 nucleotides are TGTGCCAGCAGTGATTGGGACAGCCACTCCTACGAGCAGTACTTC.

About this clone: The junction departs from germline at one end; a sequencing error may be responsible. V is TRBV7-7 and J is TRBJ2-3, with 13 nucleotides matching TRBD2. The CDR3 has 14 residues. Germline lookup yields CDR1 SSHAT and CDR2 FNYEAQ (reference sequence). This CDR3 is CASSPTSGGDTQYF. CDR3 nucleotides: TGTGCTAGCAGCCCGACTAGCGGGGGGGATACGCAGTATTTT.

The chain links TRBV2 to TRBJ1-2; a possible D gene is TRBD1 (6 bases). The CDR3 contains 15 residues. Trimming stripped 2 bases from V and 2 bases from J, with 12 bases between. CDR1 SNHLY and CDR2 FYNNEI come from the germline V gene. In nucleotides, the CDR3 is TGTGCCAGCAGTGAATCATGGCAGGGGAACTATGGCTACACCTTC. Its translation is CASSESWQGNYGYTF.

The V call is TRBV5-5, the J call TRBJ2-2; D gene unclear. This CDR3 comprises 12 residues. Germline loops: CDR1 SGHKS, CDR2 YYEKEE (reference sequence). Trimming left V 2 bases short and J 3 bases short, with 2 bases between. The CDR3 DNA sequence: TGTGCCAGCAGCTTTTACACCGGGGAGCTGTTTTTT. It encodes CASSFYTGELFF.

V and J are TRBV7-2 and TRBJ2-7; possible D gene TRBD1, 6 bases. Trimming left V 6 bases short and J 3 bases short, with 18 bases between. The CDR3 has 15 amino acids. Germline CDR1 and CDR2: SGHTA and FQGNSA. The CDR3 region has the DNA TGTGCCAGCAGACTGGGAGAGGGCAGGGGCTACGAGCAGTACTTC. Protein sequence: CASRLGEGRGYEQYF.

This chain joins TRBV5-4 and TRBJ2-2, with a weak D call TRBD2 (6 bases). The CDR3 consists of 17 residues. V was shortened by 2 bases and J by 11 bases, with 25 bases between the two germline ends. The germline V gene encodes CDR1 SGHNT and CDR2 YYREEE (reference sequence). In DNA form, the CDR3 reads TGTGCCAGCAGCTTCATCGGCGGGGCGAACTTGCCGGGAGAGCTGTTTTTT. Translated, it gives CASSFIGGANLPGELFF.